This TCR beta chain was retrieved from a study of cytotoxic CD8 clonotypes in ibrutinib-treated CLL. Whole-study context: Responses comprised 24 partial and 2 complete; at median approximately 72 months, approximately 15 remained remitted and around 12 progressed. Averaging across samples gave about 230,000 productive templates and around 100,000 productive rearrangements.

Sequencing used immunoSEQ multiplex PCR; TCRdb keeps in-frame clones, though not all of them. Here the sample spans 250,000 or so clones, roughly 70% being singletons. Regarding the study as a whole: Public clonotypes, an uncommon group, contracted or remained stable on treatment.

Details on this clone: The antigen is undetermined.

The germline V gene has CDR1 MNHEY and CDR2 SVGAGI. The CDR3 contains 12 residues. J was trimmed by 14 bases and V by 7 bases; bases with no gene match: 11. The V gene is TRBV6-5, the J gene TRBJ2-3; 8 positions agree with TRBD2. The sample consisted of PBMCs, taken after 24 months of ibrutinib treatment. This clonotype was sampled from a human donor with chronic lymphocytic leukemia. CDR3: CASTNAGTSLYF. CDR3 DNA: TGTGCCAGCACCAATGCCGGGACTAGTCTGTATTTT.